The clone carrying this TCR beta chain has at least ten counts. Its antigen remains unknown. The lymph nodes were axillary draining lymph nodes from breast cancer patients. Germline V CDR1 and CDR2: SGHTA, FQGNSA. This CDR3 has 14 residues. Between the trimmed V and J ends, which lost 5 bases and 1 base, there was a span of 11 bases. This sample was included in a study of breast tumors, draining lymph nodes, adjacent tissues. Study findings and constraints: Tumor T cell lymph node origin was a supported hypothesis, not proven. Compared with basal-like, luminal-like tumors shared significantly more repertoire with nontumor tissue. Findings are consistent with lymph node origin and intratumoral expansion of most tumor T cells. Tumor TCR diversity was below lymph nodes but above nontumor tissue.

TCRdb ran MiXCR on the multiplex PCR reads and lists one entry per CDR3 protein. The data hold about 230,000 distinct CDR3 sequences, with 32% observed a single time. The sample consisted of axillary lymph node tissue. The chain uses TRBV7-2 and TRBJ1-1, with D unclear. This receptor was obtained from a female donor with breast cancer. Some clones in this sample may be carry-over from other donors' samples. Here the CDR3 DNA reads TGTGCCAGCAGCACCGTCATGAAGAACACTGAAGCTTTCTTT. Translation gives CASSTVMKNTEAFF.